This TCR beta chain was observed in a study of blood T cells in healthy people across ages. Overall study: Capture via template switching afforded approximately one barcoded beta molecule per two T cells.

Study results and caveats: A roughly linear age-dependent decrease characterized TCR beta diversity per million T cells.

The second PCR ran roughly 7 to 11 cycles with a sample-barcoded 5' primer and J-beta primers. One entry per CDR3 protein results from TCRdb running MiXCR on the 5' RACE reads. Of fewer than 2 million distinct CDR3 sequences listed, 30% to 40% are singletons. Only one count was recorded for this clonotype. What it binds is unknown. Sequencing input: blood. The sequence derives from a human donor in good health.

DNA for the CDR3: TGCAGTGCCCAAGTGGCGGGGGGTACAGGGAAGTTTCCGGGTTATGGCTACACCTTC. Protein: CSAQVAGGTGKFPGYGYTF. The chain combines TRBV20-1 with TRBJ1-2; a possible D gene is TRBD1 (6 bases). With 6 bases removed from V and 5 bases from J, the gap between germline ends came to 34 bases. CDR3 length: 19 residues. Germline assignment: CDR1 DFQATT and CDR2 SNEGSKA (reference sequence).